A selection of T cell receptor beta chains follows, all from one sample in a study of early T cells in non-severe SARS-CoV-2 infection. From the 5' RACE reads, TCRdb called clonotypes with MiXCR, one entry per CDR3 protein. The sample shows around 50,000 distinct CDR3 sequences, 6.2% of them seen only once. Sequencing was carried out using whole blood. Receptors were obtained from an adult who was a healthcare worker with PCR-confirmed SARS-CoV-2 infection or an uninfected control (not recorded which). CDR3s leave out the opening cysteine and the closing phenylalanine or tryptophan. Clone size is shown for a subset of rows, as once, few, many or a class of expanded clone.

>TRBV6-2/TRBV6-3|many|TRBJ2-7
ASSERTETYEQY
>TRBV9|-|TRBJ1-6
ASSVATGNNSPLH
>TRBV20-1|few|TRBJ2-1
SARSFSGGGNEQF
>TRBV5-5|few|TRBJ1-2
ASSPPPGYT
>TRBV2|few|TRBJ2-2
ASSEENTGELF
>TRBV6-2/TRBV6-3|few|TRBJ2-7
ASSYSGWTGGQY
>TRBV6-1|-|TRBJ2-7
ASSEGRQSNQY
>TRBV12-3/TRBV12-4|many|TRBJ1-1
ASSPFDGGGTEAF
>TRBV24-1|many|TRBJ1-2
ATSDWRQGNGYT
>TRBV11-2|-|TRBJ2-7
ASSLDQRRSSYEQY
>TRBV7-9|few|TRBJ1-4
AARESWNEKLF
>TRBV11-3|few|TRBJ1-4
ASSLGQGSSEKLF
>TRBV13|-|TRBJ1-3
ASSSQGASGNTIY
>TRBV20-1|few|TRBJ2-7
SARRSGLLDEQY
>TRBV7-9|few|TRBJ2-7
ASTLGTGHYEQY
>TRBV20-1|many|TRBJ2-1
SAGRLATYNEQF
>TRBV19|-|TRBJ2-3
ASSKPTYSTDTQY
>TRBV4-3|many|TRBJ2-3
ASSQGDRIGTDTQY
>TRBV7-2|few|TRBJ1-4
ASSLSLAHNQKLF
>TRBV25-1|few|TRBJ2-3
ASSESTGYTDTQY
>TRBV6-1|-|TRBJ1-2
ASRDKTGGAVYGYT
>TRBV6-6|many|TRBJ1-6
ATRDSMMYSPLH
>TRBV12-3/TRBV12-4|many|TRBJ1-2
ASSTGEGGYT
>TRBV11-2|many|TRBJ2-7
ASTPGRTSGVASDEQY
>TRBV20-1|-|TRBJ1-5
SASVSSNQPQH
>TRBV10-2|few|TRBJ1-2
ASSEAIGNYGYT
>TRBV29-1|many|TRBJ2-2
SVGSRVGNTGELF
>TRBV30|many|TRBJ1-2
AWGPQDSLYGYT
>TRBV9|many|TRBJ2-7
ASSATGFGEQY
>TRBV4-3|-|TRBJ2-1
ASSHVERGTPF
>TRBV6-2/TRBV6-3|-|TRBJ1-1
ASSVGAEAF
>TRBV3-1|few|TRBJ2-2
ASLGGAGELF
>TRBV13|few|TRBJ2-7
ASSSRDSTVDEQY
>TRBV6-2/TRBV6-3|many|TRBJ2-5
ASSYSMEQGARETQY
>TRBV5-1|many|TRBJ1-2
ASRTGGEDGYT
>TRBV12-3/TRBV12-4|-|TRBJ2-3
ASSLGLTDTQY
>TRBV7-8|many|TRBJ2-4
ASSIGGTVKNIQY
>TRBV20-1|many|TRBJ2-5
SATPLARETQY
>TRBV11-2|many|TRBJ2-7
ASNTGGYEQY
>TRBV6-1|many|TRBJ1-6
ASSGRDSDSPLH
>TRBV6-5|many|TRBJ2-4
ASSSNRGGNIQY
>TRBV25-1|few|TRBJ1-1
ASAKQGSMYMNTEAF
>TRBV19|many|TRBJ1-2
ASSMRATHYGYT
>TRBV7-2|many|TRBJ2-7
ASSLRASYEQY
>TRBV10-3|many|TRBJ2-1
AISDPSRGAYNEQF
>TRBV9|-|TRBJ2-1
ASSHRPSGGGYEQF
>TRBV2|many|TRBJ1-2
ASSQPTVDYGYT
>TRBV12-3/TRBV12-4|-|TRBJ2-7
ASSFQGGEAAWEQY
>TRBV15|many|TRBJ2-7
ATRDSSYEQY
>TRBV7-2|-|TRBJ2-6
ASSLQFVAGDVSGANVLT
>TRBV12-3/TRBV12-4|-|TRBJ2-5
ASSRTGEAQY
>TRBV11-3|-|TRBJ2-1
ASSPAPGSGGL
>TRBV7-2|many|TRBJ2-3
ASSSADTQY
>TRBV11-2|many|TRBJ1-5
ASSLTEATPQH
>TRBV20-1|few|TRBJ2-1
SARRLAGDNEQF
>TRBV10-3|many|TRBJ1-2
AISESEDRGEDGYT